These 11 T cell receptor beta chains were sequenced from one sample in a study of monozygotic twins with inflammatory bowel disease. TCRdb derives one entry per CDR3 protein from the 5' RACE reads, leaving out DNA. This sample contains approximately 340,000 distinct CDR3 sequences. Material: blood. The receptors originated from a human donor with ulcerative colitis or Crohn's disease, or a healthy co-twin of an affected twin (not recorded which).

The CDR3 protein is CASSLTRARGEKLFF. The V and J genes are TRBV5-1 and TRBJ1-4; without DNA, the TCRdb call of TRBD1 cannot be checked. The CDR3 is made up of 15 amino acids. Germline V gene lookup returns CDR1 SGHRS and CDR2 YFSETQ.

This CDR3 is CAIRANTEAFF. J is TRBJ1-1 and V is TRBV10-3. CDR3 length equals 11 residues. In germline, CDR1 is ENHRY, CDR2 SYGVKD.

The J gene is TRBJ2-7, the V gene TRBV3-1; TCRdb's D call, TRBD2, is unchecked because there is no DNA. The CDR3 length is 13 residues. The germline V gene has CDR1 LGHDT and CDR2 YNNKEL (reference sequence). This CDR3 reads CASSKRGDYEQYF.

The genes are TRBV25-1 and TRBJ1-5. CDR3 size: 20 residues. Per germline, CDR1 MGHDK and CDR2 SYGVNS. The CDR3 reads CASSERPITNNAGLDQPQHF.

The chain is built from TRBV28 and TRBJ2-3; the D gene TCRdb calls, TRBD1, cannot be checked with no DNA. Germline lookup yields CDR1 MDHEN and CDR2 SYDVKM. The CDR3 has 15 amino acids. CDR3 sequence: CASKGRGRGTDTQYF.

The CDR3 loop reads CASSALGLLAEQYF. The gene calls are TRBV2 and TRBJ2-7. This CDR3 is built from 14 residues. Germline V gene sequence: CDR1 SNHLY, CDR2 FYNNEI.

The gene calls are TRBV12-3 or TRBV12-4 and TRBJ2-5; TCRdb picks TRBD1, but there is no DNA to check that call. This CDR3 is 14 amino acids long. The CDR3 protein is CASSPSPDSRAQYF.

The chain couples TRBV20-1 to TRBJ1-6; the D call of TRBD1 rests on TCRdb alone, since no DNA is present to check it. The CDR3 runs 18 residues. Germline V gives CDR1 DFQATT, CDR2 SNEGSKA (reference sequence). The CDR3: CSARGLDRASSYNSPLHF.

This chain connects TRBV15 to TRBJ2-1. The CDR3 is 15 amino acids. Per the germline V gene, CDR1 is LNHNV and CDR2 is YYDKDF (reference sequence). CDR3 sequence: CATSRDSPSYNEQFF. The full variable domain, rest sourced from reference TRBV15 and TRBJ2-1, is DAMVIQNPRYQVTQFGKPVTLSCSQTLNHNVMYWYQQKSSQAPKLLFHYYDKDFNNEADTPDNFQSRRPNTSFCFLDIRSPGLGDTAMYLCATSRDSPSYNEQFFGPGTRLTVL.

The rearrangement joins TRBV20-1 to TRBJ2-7; TCRdb picks TRBD2, but there is no DNA to check that call. This CDR3 region has 14 residues. The germline V gene encodes CDR1 DFQATT and CDR2 SNEGSKA (reference sequence). This CDR3 reads CSATRLAGGNEQYF.

J is TRBJ2-2 and V is TRBV10-1; TCRdb names TRBD2, which stays unverified in the absence of DNA. This CDR3 spans 14 amino acids. Germline lookup yields CDR1 WNHNN and CDR2 SYGVQD (reference sequence). CDR3: CASRAGPEAGELFF.